This T cell receptor (beta chain) was captured by sequencing in a study of identical twins. This clonotype has a count of ten or more. TCRdb re-analysed the 5' RACE reads in MiXCR, keeping a single row per CDR3 protein. The repertoire holds approximately 700,000 distinct CDR3 sequences, with 6% to 6.5% as singletons. The source of this sequence is a man younger than 30 in good health. Specimen: naive T cells sorted from blood.

This CDR3 reads CASSLSGVGGEQYV. DNA of the CDR3: TGTGCCAGCAGTTTGTCGGGTGTAGGAGGCGAGCAGTACGTC. The genes are TRBV12-3 or TRBV12-4 and TRBJ2-7; D perhaps matches TRBD2 (5 bases). CDR3 length: 14 residues. V was cut by 3 bases and J by 6 bases, with 15 bases left in between.